The clone carrying this T cell receptor (beta chain) appeared once. These data belong to a study of blood T cell repertoires in COVID-19. On the study more broadly: Acute and convalescent COVID-19 specimens originated in the United States, Italy and Spain. T cells, B-cell-depleted T cells, or PBMCs provided the cDNA or gDNA that served as material.

Original handling: Scientists estimated how many nucleated cells there were by amplifying reference gene primers. Here immunoSEQ multiplex PCR was the method, and the copy in TCRdb shows in-frame clones only, minus some. V and J calls and clone size are as listed in that table; D and trimming were resolved from the DNA. The profile covers 150,000 to 200,000 clones, with approximately 86% appearing a single time and roughly 9.8% taken by the ten largest. Source material: peripheral blood. This clonotype was sampled from a woman older than 75 with acute or convalescent COVID-19.

The CDR3 loop reads CASSLKAGTEAFF. Written as DNA, the CDR3 is TGTGCCAGCAGCTTAAAGGCCGGGACTGAAGCTTTCTTT. The chain uses TRBV5-6 and TRBJ1-1; D is uncertain. Trimming shortened V by 2 bases and J by 5 bases, and 10 bases separated the two germline ends. From germline, CDR1 is SGHDT and CDR2 YYEEEE. The CDR3 consists of 13 residues.